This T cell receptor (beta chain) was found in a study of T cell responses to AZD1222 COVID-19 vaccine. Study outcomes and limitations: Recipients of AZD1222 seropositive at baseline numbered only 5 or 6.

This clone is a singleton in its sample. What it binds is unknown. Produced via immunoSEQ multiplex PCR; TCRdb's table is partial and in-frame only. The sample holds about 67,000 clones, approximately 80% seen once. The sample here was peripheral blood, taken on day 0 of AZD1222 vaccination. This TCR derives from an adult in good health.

The CDR3 region is CAWTQGAGTGELFF. Written as DNA, the CDR3 is TGTGCCTGGACGCAGGGGGCCGGCACCGGGGAGCTGTTTTTT. The chain recombines TRBV30 with TRBJ2-2; 8 nucleotides match TRBD1. Germline V gene sequence: CDR1 GTSNPN, CDR2 SVGIG (reference sequence). This CDR3 contains 14 residues. V lost 4 bases and J lost 4; bases outside the gene matches: 5.